A single sample gave rise to the 18 T cell receptor beta chains below, sequenced in a study of blood T cell repertoires in COVID-19. Profiling relied on immunoSEQ multiplex PCR, and the TCRdb table lists in-frame clones only, not all of them. The sample lists some 490,000 clones, around 85% occurring once. The sample taken for sequencing was peripheral blood. These TCRs come from a human donor in a cohort sampled during active COVID-19.

A single count supports this clone. The chain employs TRBV9 and TRBJ1-1, with 9 bases identical to TRBD1. V lost 2 bases and J lost 1; bases outside the gene matches: 3. CDR3 length: 15 amino acids. The germline V gene has CDR1 SGDLS and CDR2 YYNGEE. The CDR3 protein is CASSVRTGENTEAFF. Written as DNA, the CDR3 is TGTGCCAGCAGCGTTAGGACAGGGGAGAACACTGAAGCTTTCTTT. Filled out from reference TRBV9 and TRBJ1-1, the complete variable domain reads DSGVTQTPKHLITATGQRVTLRCSPRSGDLSVYWYQQSLDQGLQFLIQYYNGEERAKGNILERFSAQQFPDLHSELNLSSLELGDSALYFCASSVRTGENTEAFFGQGTRLTVV.

This clone was detected once. The gene calls are TRBV7-3 and TRBJ2-3; 14 nucleotides agree with TRBD2. CDR3 length: 18 amino acids. V gave up 5 bases and J gave up 2 bases; unmatched junction bases: 9. Germline V CDR1 and CDR2: SGHTA, FQGTGA. The CDR3 reads CASSQTGLAGVITDTQYF. In nucleotides, the CDR3 is TGTGCCAGCAGCCAGACGGGACTAGCGGGAGTAATCACAGATACGCAGTATTTT.

This chain connects TRBV10-3 to TRBJ1-1; TRBD1 aligns across 10 bases. V was clipped by 10 bases and J by 5 bases; unmatched bases: 16. Germline V gene data show CDR1 as ENHRY and CDR2 as SYGVKD. This CDR3 spans 16 amino acids. The CDR3 protein is CATKDRGIVSVTEAFF. The CDR3 coding sequence is TGTGCCACCAAGGACAGGGGGATTGTGAGTGTGACTGAAGCTTTCTTT.

The V and J genes are TRBV27 and TRBJ1-2, with D possibly being TRBD1 (5 bases). CDR1 MNHEY and CDR2 SMNVEV come from the germline V gene (reference sequence). Between the trimmed V and J ends, which lost 0 bases and 8 bases, there was a span of 13 bases. CDR3 size: 14 residues. The chain's CDR3 is CASSLSPGVGGYTF. DNA for the CDR3: TGTGCCAGCAGTTTATCTCCGGGGGTGGGCGGCTACACCTTC.

This clone was seen more than once but under ten times. V and J are TRBV6-1 and TRBJ2-1, with D possibly TRBD2 on 5 matching bases. CDR1 and CDR2 (germline): MNHNS, SASEGT. The germline V and J ends were trimmed by 0 bases and 0 bases, with 12 bases remaining between them. The CDR3 consists of 17 residues. CDR3 amino acids: CASSEAGGASSYNEQFF. The CDR3 coding sequence is TGTGCCAGCAGTGAAGCAGGAGGCGCGAGCTCCTACAATGAGCAGTTCTTC.

V and J are TRBV6-4 and TRBJ1-2; D is undetermined. From germline, CDR1 is MRHNA and CDR2 SNTAGT. The CDR3 runs to 15 residues. V dropped 6 bases and J dropped 4 bases, with 18 bases sitting between them. The CDR3 DNA reads as TGTGCCAGCAGGGCCACGCGGGGATTTTTCTATGGCTACACCTTC. This translates into CASRATRGFFYGYTF.

V is TRBV10-1 and J is TRBJ1-2; 7 bases match TRBD1. This CDR3 comprises 14 residues. Looked up from germline, CDR1 is WNHNN and CDR2 is SYGVQD (reference sequence). V lost 4 bases and J lost 0; bases outside the gene matches: 2. CDR3 coding DNA: TGCGCCAGCAGTGGGGACAGCACTAACTATGGCTACACCTTC. Its translation: CASSGDSTNYGYTF.

This chain uses TRBV30 with TRBJ1-1; no clear D gene. The germline CDR1 and CDR2 sequences are GTSNPN and SVGIG (reference sequence). This CDR3 region has 12 residues. The V and J ends lost 3 bases and 3 bases respectively, with 8 bases between them. CDR3 DNA sequence: TGTGCCTGGAGCCCCCAGGACACTGAAGCTTTCTTT. It specifies CAWSPQDTEAFF.

V is TRBV9 and J is TRBJ2-1, with D possibly matching TRBD2 (6 bases). The CDR3 has 16 residues. Trimming cost V 3 bases and J 6 bases, with 19 bases left between them. Looked up from germline, CDR1 is SGDLS and CDR2 is YYNGEE. The CDR3: CASSARRLETSNEQFF. The CDR3 DNA reads as TGTGCCAGCAGCGCCCGTCGACTAGAAACCAGCAATGAGCAGTTCTTC.

The sample holds a few counts of this clone. At one boundary the junction diverges from the germline segment, which might be a read error. V and J are TRBV7-7 and TRBJ2-2, with unresolved D. CDR1 is SSHAT, CDR2 FNYEAQ, per germline (reference sequence). The CDR3 is made up of 14 amino acids. The CDR3 DNA reads TGTGCTAGCAGCGCCTACAGCAACACCGGGGAGCTGTTTTTT. Its translation: CASSAYSNTGELFF.

The rearrangement links TRBV5-4 to TRBJ1-2; maybe TRBD1 (5 bases). The CDR3 covers 14 residues. The V end was cut by 4 bases, the J end by 2 bases, with 12 bases between. Germline V gene lookup returns CDR1 SGHNT and CDR2 YYREEE (reference sequence). The CDR3, as DNA: TGTGCCAGCAGCCCGGCTGGGGCGAACTATGGCTACACCTTC. It codes for CASSPAGANYGYTF. Looking up the rest from reference TRBV5-4 and TRBJ1-2 gives the full variable domain: ETGVTQSPTHLIKTRGQQVTLRCSSQSGHNTVSWYQQALGQGPQFIFQYYREEENGRGNFPPRFSGLQFPNYSSELNVNALELDDSALYLCASSPAGANYGYTFGSGTRLTVV.

The V call is TRBV6-1, the J call TRBJ2-1; TRBD1 matches 9 bases. Per germline, CDR1 MNHNS and CDR2 SASEGT. Trimming removed 4 bases from V and 7 bases from J; junction bases left unmatched: 14. The CDR3 consists of 17 residues. In nucleotides, the CDR3 is TGTGCCAGCAGTGGGCCCCTATCCGGGACAGGGATAAATGAGCAGTTCTTC. Protein: CASSGPLSGTGINEQFF.

The V gene is TRBV25-1, the J gene TRBJ1-5, with a possible D match to TRBD1 (5 bases). The CDR3 runs 15 residues. Looked up from germline, CDR1 is MGHDK and CDR2 is SYGVNS. The ends were cut back, 4 bases at V and 5 bases at J, with 15 bases in the middle. CDR3 loop: CASSVRGRDDQPQHF. The CDR3 region has the DNA TGTGCCAGCAGTGTGCGGGGCAGAGACGATCAGCCCCAGCATTTT.

This CDR3 is CASSLSVGGTGANVLTF. The CDR3, as DNA: TGTGCCAGCAGCTTATCCGTAGGCGGGACTGGGGCCAACGTCCTGACTTTC. The genes are TRBV11-2 and TRBJ2-6; D possibly corresponds to TRBD2 (6 bases). V was clipped by 2 bases and J by 2 bases, with 13 bases between them. Germline loops: CDR1 SGHAT, CDR2 FQNNGV. This CDR3 comprises 17 residues.

The DNA of the CDR3 is TGTGCCAGCAGTTACCCAACCGGGACAGGGATAGATCAGCCCCAGCATTTT. Protein: CASSYPTGTGIDQPQHF. This chain links TRBV6-2 or TRBV6-3 with TRBJ1-5; the match to TRBD1 covers 9 bases. Germline lookup yields CDR1 MNHEY and CDR2 SVGEGT. The V segment lost 2 bases and the J segment 5 bases; nucleotides outside the gene matches: 10. The CDR3 has 17 amino acids.

V is TRBV19 and J is TRBJ2-1; D is uncertain. This CDR3 region has 16 residues. Per the germline V gene, CDR1 is LNHDA and CDR2 is SQIVND (reference sequence). Deletions cut 3 bases from V and 8 bases from J, with 20 bases between. CDR3 bases: TGTGCCAGTAGTATCGGTTTTTCGGGTCCTATCGATGAGCAGTTCTTC. Its protein product is CASSIGFSGPIDEQFF.

This clone appeared a single time. As DNA, the CDR3 is TGTGCCAGTAGTACAACGACAGGCCCTACCTACGAGCAGTACTTC. This codes for CASSTTTGPTYEQYF. V gene TRBV19 combines with J gene TRBJ2-7; the D gene is possibly TRBD1 (6 bases). Germline CDR1 and CDR2: LNHDA and SQIVND (reference sequence). The CDR3 covers 15 residues. V was clipped by 4 bases and J by 2 bases, with 15 bases between them.

The V call is TRBV5-4, the J call TRBJ2-7; TRBD2 might be the D (6 bases). The CDR3 extends over 15 amino acids. Trimming took off 4 bases at V and 1 base at J, with 15 bases between the two ends. CDR1 is SGHNT, CDR2 YYREEE, per germline (reference sequence). The CDR3 protein is CASSRGGERSYEQYF. The CDR3 nucleotides are TGTGCCAGCAGCCGGGGCGGGGAACGATCCTACGAGCAGTACTTC. The variable domain in full, completed from reference TRBV5-4 and TRBJ2-7, reads ETGVTQSPTHLIKTRGQQVTLRCSSQSGHNTVSWYQQALGQGPQFIFQYYREEENGRGNFPPRFSGLQFPNYSSELNVNALELDDSALYLCASSRGGERSYEQYFGPGTRLTVT.